Following are 5 T cell receptor beta chains from one sample sequenced in a study of T cell responses to AZD1222 COVID-19 vaccine. Libraries were prepared by immunoSEQ multiplex PCR; TCRdb keeps only in-frame clonotypes and omits some of them. This table has some 130,000 clones, 93% appearing once. This specimen was peripheral blood, taken on day 0 of AZD1222 vaccination. These receptors were obtained from an adult in good health.

The CDR3 nucleotides read TGTGCCAGCAGCCAAGGTCTGGGACAGCGGGATGGCTACACCTTC. This sequence encodes CASSQGLGQRDGYTF. This chain links TRBV4-2 with TRBJ1-2, with 7 nucleotides matching TRBD1. V dropped 1 base and J dropped 6; count of bases not matched to a gene: 8. Per the germline V gene, CDR1 is LGHNA and CDR2 is YNFKEQ. The CDR3 length is 15 residues.

The chain links TRBV14 to TRBJ2-7; no clear D gene. Germline CDR1 is SGHDN and CDR2 is FVKESK. Trimming took 1 base from V and 6 from J, leaving 10 bases between them. The length of the CDR3 is 13 residues. CDR3 nucleotides: TGTGCCAGCAGCCAAGTCGTGGTATCCGAGCAGTACTTC. Residues: CASSQVVVSEQYF.

This chain joins TRBV19 and TRBJ1-2; 8 bases agree with TRBD1. The ends lost 4 bases at V and 3 bases at J; junction bases unmatched: 1. Germline CDR1 is LNHDA and CDR2 is SQIVND (reference sequence). This CDR3 comprises 13 residues. The DNA for the CDR3 is TGTGCCAGTAGTACGGACAGGGACTATGGCTACACCTTC. It codes for CASSTDRDYGYTF.

The chain employs TRBV6-5 and TRBJ1-1; TRBD1 might be the D (5 bases). CDR1 and CDR2 from the germline V gene are MNHEY and SVGAGI. V dropped 6 bases and J dropped 7 bases, with 12 bases sitting between them. CDR3 length equals 12 residues. CDR3 sequence: CASSRLGVEAFF. The CDR3 DNA reads as TGTGCCAGCAGCCGCCTGGGGGTTGAAGCTTTCTTT.

The chain carries TRBV5-4 and TRBJ1-5; D is unresolved. V lost 2 bases and J lost 0, with 9 bases in between. This CDR3 is 15 amino acids long. Germline assignment: CDR1 SGHNT and CDR2 YYREEE (reference sequence). In nucleotides, the CDR3 is TGTGCCAGCAGCTTAGGCCCGTATAGCAATCAGCCCCAGCATTTT. Protein: CASSLGPYSNQPQHF. Supplemented by reference TRBV5-4 and TRBJ1-5, the full variable domain reads ETGVTQSPTHLIKTRGQQVTLRCSSQSGHNTVSWYQQALGQGPQFIFQYYREEENGRGNFPPRFSGLQFPNYSSELNVNALELDDSALYLCASSLGPYSNQPQHFGDGTRLSIL.